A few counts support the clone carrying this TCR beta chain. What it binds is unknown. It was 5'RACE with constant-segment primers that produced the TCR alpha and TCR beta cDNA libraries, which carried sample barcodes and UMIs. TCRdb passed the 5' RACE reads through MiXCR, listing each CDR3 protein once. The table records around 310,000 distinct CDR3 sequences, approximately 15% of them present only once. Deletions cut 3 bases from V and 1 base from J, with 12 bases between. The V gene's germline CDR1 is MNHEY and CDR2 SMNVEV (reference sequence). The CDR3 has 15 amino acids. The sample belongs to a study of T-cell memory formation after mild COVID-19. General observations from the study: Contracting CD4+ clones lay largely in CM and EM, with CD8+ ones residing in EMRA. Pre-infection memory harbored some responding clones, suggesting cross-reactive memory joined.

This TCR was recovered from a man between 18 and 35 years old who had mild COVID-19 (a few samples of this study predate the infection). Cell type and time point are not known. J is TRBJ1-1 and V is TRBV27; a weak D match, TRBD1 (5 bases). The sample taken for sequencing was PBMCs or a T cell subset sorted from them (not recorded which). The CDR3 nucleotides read TGTGCCAGCAGTTTCGGGCGGGGGGGGAACACTGAAGCTTTCTTT. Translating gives CASSFGRGGNTEAFF.